This T cell receptor beta chain comes out of a study of breast tumors, draining lymph nodes, adjacent tissues. General study results and limits: Tumors had less TCR diversity than lymph nodes, more than nontumor tissue.

Each CDR3 protein gets one entry after TCRdb re-called the multiplex PCR reads with MiXCR. The table includes approximately 88,000 distinct CDR3 sequences, roughly 29% detected once. Axillary draining lymph nodes of breast cancer patients supplied the node samples. This clonotype was counted at least ten times. The antigen remains unidentified. The CDR3 covers 14 residues. The V end lost 1 base, the J end lost 5 bases, and 11 bases lay between the germline ends. The germline gives CDR1 SNHLY, CDR2 FYNNEI. The chain carries TRBV2 and TRBJ1-2; perhaps TRBD1 as D (6 bases). Sequenced: axillary lymph node tissue. This receptor was taken from a female donor with breast cancer. Some clones in this sample may be carry-over from other donors' samples. The CDR3 spells CASSEVGRGYGYTF. CDR3 sequence (DNA): TGTGCCAGCAGTGAAGTGGGCAGGGGATATGGCTACACCTTC.